This T cell receptor beta chain was found in a study of cytomegalovirus exposure and HLA in healthy donors. In this sample, this clone turned up once. With 4 bases clipped from V and 11 bases from J, the junction kept 16 bases outside the gene matches. This CDR3 is 17 amino acids long. Germline V lookup: CDR1 SGHAT, CDR2 FQNNGV. A multiplex PCR was run with 60 Vbeta primers and 13 Jbeta primers. Profiling relied on immunoSEQ multiplex PCR, and the TCRdb table lists in-frame clones only, not all of them. In the table there are some 170,000 clones, nearly 80% of which are singletons. The chain uses TRBV11-2 and TRBJ2-2; TRBD2 aligns across 10 bases. The TCR comes from a man aged 35-49 years in good health and CMV-seropositive. The sequenced sample was PBMCs. The CDR3 sequence: CASSSDNSGRRKGELFF. CDR3 in DNA: TGTGCCAGCAGCTCGGATAATAGCGGGAGGCGGAAGGGAGAGCTGTTTTTT.